Below are 7 T cell receptor beta chains sequenced from a single sample in a study of cytomegalovirus exposure and HLA in healthy donors. The PCR was carried out with 60 Vbeta primers and 13 Jbeta primers. Clones were sequenced by immunoSEQ multiplex PCR, and TCRdb holds only the in-frame ones, with some missing. This sample has around 180,000 clones, with over 70% found just once. Input material: PBMCs. These receptors were collected from a woman under 30 in good health and CMV-seropositive.

The chain employs TRBV2 and TRBJ1-5; D call uncertain. V was pared by 4 bases and J by 11 bases, with 15 bases between. The V gene's germline CDR1 is SNHLY and CDR2 FYNNEI. There are 13 residues in the CDR3. The CDR3 region is CASSVSRDSAQHF. CDR3 coding DNA: TGTGCCAGCAGTGTTTCCCGTGATTCAGCCCAGCATTTT. Complete variable domain (other parts from reference TRBV2 and TRBJ1-5): EPEVTQTPSHQVTQMGQEVILRCVPISNHLYFYWYRQILGQKVEFLVSFYNNEISEKSEIFDDQFSVERPDGSNFTLKIRSTKLEDSAMYFCASSVSRDSAQHFGDGTRLSIL.

This clone was detected once. The chain employs TRBV29-1 and TRBJ1-3; possible D gene TRBD1, 5 bases. V lost 8 bases, J lost 3 bases, and 8 bases lay in between. CDR1 is SQVTM and CDR2 is ANQGSEA in the germline V gene. The CDR3 spans 11 residues. CDR3 region: CSTDNGNTIYF. CDR3 coding DNA: TGCAGCACGGACAATGGAAACACCATATATTTT. Combining the CDR3 with reference TRBV29-1 and TRBJ1-3 gives the whole variable domain SAVISQKPSRDICQRGTSLTIQCQVDSQVTMMFWYRQQPGQSLTLIATANQGSEATYESGFVIDKFPISRPNLTFSTLTVSNMSPEDSSIYLCSTDNGNTIYFGEGSWLTVV.

The chain uses TRBV5-1 and TRBJ2-3; 7 bases align to TRBD1. Trimming cost V 4 bases and J 0 bases; bases outside gene matches: 2. CDR1 SGHRS and CDR2 YFSETQ come from the germline V gene. The CDR3 runs 14 residues. CDR3 in DNA: TGCGCCAGCAGCCGGGGACAGAGCACAGATACGCAGTATTTT. Translating gives CASSRGQSTDTQYF.

This rearrangement joins TRBV7-2 to TRBJ1-3; no definite D call. V gave up 7 bases and J gave up 2 bases, with 18 bases separating them. This CDR3 has 16 residues. The germline CDR1 and CDR2 sequences are SGHTA and FQGNSA. In nucleotides, the CDR3 is TGTGCCAGCACCCCCTCCCCCGGGAGGGCTGGAAACACCATATATTTT. As protein: CASTPSPGRAGNTIYF.

This sequence joins TRBV5-1 and TRBJ1-2; 12 bases line up with TRBD1. Losses at the gene ends were 3 bases for V and 3 bases for J; bases not matched to a gene: 6. Germline loops: CDR1 SGHRS, CDR2 YFSETQ. This CDR3 has 16 residues. The CDR3 DNA reads TGCGCCAGCAGCTCGTCCCGGGACAGGGGGCACTATGGCTACACCTTC. Its translation is CASSSSRDRGHYGYTF.

The rearrangement links TRBV7-2 to TRBJ2-5; possible D gene TRBD1, 6 bases. Between the trimmed V and J ends, which lost 0 bases and 5 bases, there was a span of 13 bases. CDR1 is SGHTA, CDR2 FQGNSA, per germline. This CDR3 has 15 residues. The CDR3 DNA reads TGTGCCAGCAGCTTAGCGACAGGTGGATGGGAGACCCAGTACTTC. Its translation: CASSLATGGWETQYF.

V usage is TRBV9 and J usage is TRBJ2-2; D is unresolved. The CDR3 has 15 amino acids. Germline V gives CDR1 SGDLS, CDR2 YYNGEE. Trimming removed 3 bases at V and 0 bases at J, with 9 bases between. The CDR3 sequence is CASSGSGPNTGELFF. CDR3 DNA: TGTGCCAGCAGCGGCAGTGGGCCGAACACCGGGGAGCTGTTTTTT.